The 27 T cell receptor beta chains presented below share a single source sample, sequenced in a study of identical twins. Using its own MiXCR run on the 5' RACE reads, TCRdb lists one record per CDR3 protein. The table includes roughly 350,000 distinct CDR3 sequences, 8.5% to 10% detected once. Sequenced material: naive T cells sorted from blood. These receptors all stem from a woman aged 50 to 65 in good health.

The V gene is TRBV7-9, the J gene TRBJ2-3; D call uncertain. CDR1 is SEHNR and CDR2 is FQNEAQ in the germline V gene (reference sequence). The CDR3 is 14 amino acids. V was trimmed by 5 bases and J by 0 bases, leaving 9 bases between them. The CDR3 nucleotides are TGTGCCAGCAGCCACAGCCCTAGCACAGATACGCAGTATTTT. This encodes CASSHSPSTDTQYF.

This clonotype was counted only a few times. This chain connects TRBV12-3 or TRBV12-4 to TRBJ2-1; no firm D call. The CDR3 extends over 10 amino acids. V was trimmed by 7 bases and J by 7 bases, leaving 5 bases between them. The CDR3, as DNA: TGTGCCAGCAAGGGAAATGAGCAGTTCTTC. As protein: CASKGNEQFF.

Ten or more counts support this clonotype. The chain is built from TRBV5-1 and TRBJ2-1; D is possibly TRBD2 (6 bases). V was shortened by 6 bases and J by 5 bases, with 21 bases between the two germline ends. CDR3 size: 16 residues. Germline-derived CDR1 and CDR2 are SGHRS and YFSETQ. The CDR3 coding sequence is TGCGCCAGCAAAAGGGATCTCCGGGACTCTGACAATGAGCAGTTCTTC. Translation gives CASKRDLRDSDNEQFF.

V and J are TRBV2 and TRBJ2-6; 8 bases map to TRBD1. Trimming took 3 bases from V and 1 from J; bases not matched to a gene: 8. CDR1 and CDR2 (germline): SNHLY, FYNNEI. The CDR3 totals 18 residues. CDR3 nucleotides: TGTGCCAGCAGTGAGCTTAACCACAGGGGGTCTGGGGCCAACGTCCTGACTTTC. This encodes CASSELNHRGSGANVLTF.

In regard to this clonotype: Likely a read error: the CDR3 ends without its conserved phenylalanine or tryptophan. This chain joins TRBV7-9 and TRBJ2-1, with D maybe TRBD2 (6 bases). The CDR3 sequence is 17 residues long. Germline loops: CDR1 SEHNR, CDR2 FQNEAQ (reference sequence). Trimming shortened V by 4 bases and J by 7 bases, and 23 bases separated the two germline ends. Written as DNA, the CDR3 is TGTGCCAGCAGCTCGTCGATCCTTAGCGGAACGGGGAATGAGCAGTTCTTA. Residues: CASSSSILSGTGNEQFL.

V is TRBV28 and J is TRBJ2-2; TRBD1 matches at 8 bases. This CDR3 contains 14 residues. Germline assignment: CDR1 MDHEN and CDR2 SYDVKM. J gave up 9 bases and V 5 bases, and 8 bases lay outside the gene matches. The CDR3 reads CASSTPTGERELFF. The DNA of the CDR3 is TGTGCCAGCAGTACCCCGACAGGGGAACGGGAGCTGTTTTTT.

This clonotype was seen a handful of times. The V call is TRBV29-1, the J call TRBJ2-5; 10 bases fit TRBD2. The CDR3 is 14 residues long. The V segment lost 4 bases and the J segment 4 bases; nucleotides outside the gene matches: 6. Germline V gene sequence: CDR1 SQVTM, CDR2 ANQGSEA. CDR3 nucleotide sequence: TGCAGCGTTGGAGCGGGAGGGCCTGGAGAGACCCAGTACTTC. This gives the protein CSVGAGGPGETQYF.

There are a few counts of this clonotype. The chain couples TRBV12-3 or TRBV12-4 to TRBJ2-5, with D possibly TRBD1 on 6 matching bases. V lost 5 bases, J lost 5 bases, and 15 bases lay in between. This CDR3 is built from 14 residues. CDR3 nucleotides: TGTGCCAGCAGTATGACAGGTAGAAGGGAGACCCAGTACTTC. Residues: CASSMTGRRETQYF.

The J gene is TRBJ2-1, the V gene TRBV18, with 9 bases identical to TRBD2. The V segment lost 6 bases and the J segment 12 bases; nucleotides outside the gene matches: 6. In germline, CDR1 is KGHSH, CDR2 LQKENI. The CDR3 has 12 residues. In nucleotides, the CDR3 is TGTGCCAGCTCGTCGCGGGAGGGTCGGCAGTTCTTC. Translated, it gives CASSSREGRQFF.

This clonotype was seen more than once but under ten times. The rearrangement links TRBV7-9 to TRBJ2-1, with D possibly matching TRBD2 (5 bases). This CDR3 has 13 residues. With 3 bases removed from V and 7 bases from J, the gap between germline ends came to 10 bases. The germline V gene encodes CDR1 SEHNR and CDR2 FQNEAQ (reference sequence). The CDR3 reads CASSFNPGNEQFF. The CDR3 nucleotides read TGTGCCAGCAGCTTCAATCCGGGAAATGAGCAGTTCTTC.

This clonotype came up a few times. V usage is TRBV5-6 and J usage is TRBJ1-5; D might be TRBD1 (5 bases). Trimming left V 5 bases short and J 0 bases short, with 12 bases between. The CDR3 spans 15 residues. CDR1 SGHDT and CDR2 YYEEEE come from the germline V gene. CDR3 nucleotide sequence: TGTGCCAGCAGTTCGGGACCCTATAGCAATCAGCCCCAGCATTTT. It translates to CASSSGPYSNQPQHF.

This clonotype showed up many times. The rearrangement joins TRBV12-3 or TRBV12-4 to TRBJ2-2, with TRBD2 matching 11 bases. V lost 3 bases and J lost 5; bases outside the gene matches: 2. The CDR3 is 15 residues long. This CDR3 reads CASSFIAGGTGELFF. The CDR3 DNA sequence: TGTGCCAGCAGTTTCATAGCGGGAGGGACCGGGGAGCTGTTTTTT.

This clonotype was picked up many times. The chain employs TRBV12-3 or TRBV12-4 and TRBJ2-7; unclear D gene. This CDR3 contains 11 residues. Trimming pared 3 bases from V and 6 bases from J, leaving 6 bases between. CDR3 in amino acids: CASSFRGEQYV. The CDR3 DNA follows: TGTGCCAGCAGTTTTAGAGGCGAGCAGTACGTC.

This clonotype was detected many times. The chain uses TRBV10-3 and TRBJ1-1, with D tentatively TRBD1 (5 bases). Germline CDR1 is ENHRY and CDR2 is SYGVKD. This CDR3 contains 14 residues. The ends were cut back, 4 bases at V and 1 base at J, with 10 bases in the middle. As DNA, the CDR3 is TGTGCCATCAGTGTAGGGACGGCGAACACTGAAGCTTTCTTT. Translating it yields CAISVGTANTEAFF.

This clonotype has ten or more counts. This sequence joins TRBV27 and TRBJ1-6; D unresolved. Germline V gene data show CDR1 as MNHEY and CDR2 as SMNVEV (reference sequence). Trimming pared 3 bases from V and 7 bases from J, leaving 10 bases between. CDR3 length equals 14 residues. The CDR3 DNA reads TGTGCCAGCAGTTTGACGGTCGGGAATTCACCCCTCCACTTT. It specifies CASSLTVGNSPLHF.

This clonotype was detected ten times or more. As DNA, the CDR3 is TGTGCCAGCAGCTTATCTGCCGGTCGCGATGAGCAGTTCTTC. Its translation: CASSLSAGRDEQFF. The J gene is TRBJ2-1, the V gene TRBV7-3; D is unclear. Germline V gene sequence: CDR1 SGHTA, CDR2 FQGTGA. The CDR3 runs to 14 residues. Trimming cost V 2 bases and J 8 bases, with 13 bases left between them.

This clonotype was counted ten times or more. V gene TRBV6-1 combines with J gene TRBJ2-5, with D unclear. Germline CDR1 is MNHNS and CDR2 is SASEGT. The length of the CDR3 is 13 residues. Between the trimmed V and J ends, which lost 4 bases and 1 base, there was a span of 7 bases. CDR3 nucleotides: TGTGCCAGCAGTGCGGGTTTCCAAGAGACCCAGTACTTC. Residues: CASSAGFQETQYF.

The chain is built from TRBV12-3 or TRBV12-4 and TRBJ2-1; possible D gene TRBD2, 5 bases. The CDR3 contains 15 residues. Trimming stripped 4 bases from V and 0 bases from J, with 10 bases between. The CDR3 sequence is CASSSRGPSYNEQFF. The CDR3 DNA follows: TGTGCCAGCAGTTCGCGAGGGCCCTCCTACAATGAGCAGTTCTTC.

The chain employs TRBV20-1 and TRBJ1-2; 10 nucleotides agree with TRBD1. CDR1 DFQATT and CDR2 SNEGSKA come from the germline V gene (reference sequence). V shed 3 bases, J shed 2 bases, and the junction held 9 bases outside the gene matches. The CDR3 is 16 residues long. CDR3 in amino acids: CSARGPGQGLNYGYTF. Here the CDR3 DNA reads TGCAGTGCTAGGGGACCGGGACAGGGGTTGAACTATGGCTACACCTTC.

There are a few counts of this clonotype. The rearrangement links TRBV12-3 or TRBV12-4 to TRBJ1-6; maybe TRBD1 (5 bases). Trimming pared 10 bases from V and 7 bases from J, leaving 14 bases between. This CDR3 region has 13 residues. CDR3 amino acids: CAIAQGANSPLHF. The CDR3, as DNA: TGTGCCATCGCACAAGGGGCAAATTCACCCCTCCACTTT.

The chain is built from TRBV24-1 and TRBJ2-1, with 7 nucleotides matching TRBD2. Trimming took 0 bases from V and 4 from J; bases not matched to a gene: 5. Germline loops: CDR1 KGHDR, CDR2 SFDVKD. CDR3 length equals 16 residues. The DNA of the CDR3 is TGTGCCACCAGTGATTTGCAGGCGGGGGAGTACAATGAGCAGTTCTTC. It encodes CATSDLQAGEYNEQFF.

This clonotype has ten or more counts. The chain links TRBV30 to TRBJ1-5, with D possibly matching TRBD1 (5 bases). V shed 1 base and J shed 0 bases, with 10 bases lying between them. This CDR3 is 15 amino acids long. The germline V gene has CDR1 GTSNPN and CDR2 SVGIG (reference sequence). The CDR3 is CAWSEGTGSNQPQHF. The CDR3, as DNA: TGTGCCTGGAGTGAGGGAACAGGTAGCAATCAGCCCCAGCATTTT. Full variable domain (remainder filled in from reference TRBV30 and TRBJ1-5): SQTIHQWPATLVQPVGSPLSLECTVEGTSNPNLYWYRQAAGRGLQLLFYSVGIGQISSEVPQNLSASRPQDRQFILSSKKLLLSDSGFYLCAWSEGTGSNQPQHFGDGTRLSIL.

Note on this clonotype: Sequence at one end of the junction differs from germline and may be a read error. This chain uses TRBV10-3 with TRBJ2-6, with D possibly being TRBD1 (5 bases). CDR1 is ENHRY and CDR2 is SYGVKD in the germline V gene. There are 14 residues in the CDR3. The CDR3 loop is CAISDGSGANVLSF. For the CDR3, the DNA is TGTGCCATCAGTGACGGCTCTGGGGCCAACGTCCTGTCTTTC.

In this sample, this clonotype turned up many times. The chain combines TRBV5-1 with TRBJ2-7, with 11 nucleotides matching TRBD2. J gave up 3 bases and V 4 bases, and 12 bases lay outside the gene matches. CDR1 and CDR2 from the germline V gene are SGHRS and YFSETQ. The CDR3 loop spans 17 amino acids. The CDR3 sequence: CASSLGTSGAIYYEQYF. Here the CDR3 DNA reads TGCGCCAGCAGCCTTGGGACTAGCGGCGCGATATACTACGAGCAGTACTTC.

The chain employs TRBV12-3 or TRBV12-4 and TRBJ1-5, with D perhaps matching TRBD1 (6 bases). The CDR3 has 16 residues. Trimming took off 3 bases at V and 0 bases at J, with 12 bases between the two ends. The CDR3 loop is CASSFGGPYSNQPQHF. The CDR3 nucleotides read TGTGCCAGCAGTTTTGGGGGGCCTTATAGCAATCAGCCCCAGCATTTT.

Only a few counts were recorded for this clonotype. The chain carries TRBV12-3 or TRBV12-4 and TRBJ2-3; D is ambiguous. Trimming pared 3 bases from V and 6 bases from J, leaving 19 bases between. The CDR3 covers 16 residues. CDR3 DNA: TGTGCCAGCAGTTTTGGGCAGACCGTGGCCCAGGATACGCAGTATTTT. This gives the protein CASSFGQTVAQDTQYF.

This chain connects TRBV11-2 to TRBJ1-2, with 8 bases matching TRBD1. J lost 1 base, V lost 2 bases, and 9 bases had no gene match. Germline CDR1 and CDR2: SGHAT and FQNNGV. This CDR3 is built from 17 residues. CDR3: CASSLPGTGGSNYGYTF. DNA for the CDR3: TGTGCCAGCAGCTTACCCGGGACAGGTGGGAGTAACTATGGCTACACCTTC.